The subject of this entry is one TCR beta chain. Its antigen is unidentified. This sample stems from a study of T cell responses to AZD1222 COVID-19 vaccine. Regarding the study as a whole: There were mostly white British donors and more females than males, and clonal diversity was possibly underestimated. Baseline antibody screening turned up just a handful of seropositive AZD1222 recipients.

The CDR3 has 17 residues. The V gene's germline CDR1 is MDHEN and CDR2 SYDVKM. With 4 bases removed from V and 4 bases from J, the gap between germline ends came to 19 bases. Clones were read by immunoSEQ multiplex PCR, and TCRdb kept only the in-frame ones, dropping some. The profile shows some 100,000 clones, more than 75% of them singletons. This chain uses TRBV28 with TRBJ1-4, with TRBD1 as a possible D gene (5 bases). Specimen: peripheral blood, collected on day 0 of AZD1222 vaccination. The clonotype was recovered from an adult in good health. The CDR3: CASSSDTGGVLNEKLFF. In DNA form, the CDR3 reads TGTGCCAGCAGTTCAGACACAGGAGGGGTGCTTAATGAAAAACTGTTTTTT.